These 12 T cell receptor beta chains share one sample of origin, sequenced in a study of siplizumab effects on memory and regulatory T cells. TCRdb's copy holds only in-frame clones and misses some; the assay was immunoSEQ multiplex PCR. The sample holds 100,000 or so clones, about nine tenths seen once. Sequencing was done on a sample of non-Treg CD4+ T cells sorted from blood. The source of these receptors is a human donor in good health.

The gene calls are TRBV30 and TRBJ2-7, with 9 bases matching TRBD2. Germline CDR1 is GTSNPN and CDR2 is SVGIG (reference sequence). This CDR3 spans 15 amino acids. V lost 2 bases and J lost 3; bases outside the gene matches: 8. The CDR3 DNA sequence: TGTGCCTGGAGTTTCCTAGCGGGAAAAGACTACGAGCAGTACTTC. Translating it yields CAWSFLAGKDYEQYF.

The sample holds one count of this clone. The rearrangement joins TRBV10-3 to TRBJ2-1, with 11 nucleotides matching TRBD1. V lost 3 bases and J lost 12; bases outside the gene matches: 13. The CDR3 is 16 amino acids. The germline V gene encodes CDR1 ENHRY and CDR2 SYGVKD. The CDR3 nucleotides are TGTGCCATCAGTGATCCAGTTGGGACAGGGGGGGACCCGCAGTTCTTC. Translation: CAISDPVGTGGDPQFF.

This chain joins TRBV30 and TRBJ1-6; D unclear. V was clipped by 2 bases and J by 8 bases, with 4 bases between them. Germline assignment: CDR1 GTSNPN and CDR2 SVGIG (reference sequence). This CDR3 has 11 residues. CDR3 residues: CAWSRDSPLHF. CDR3 DNA sequence: TGTGCCTGGAGTAGGGATTCACCCCTCCACTTT.

J is TRBJ2-2 and V is TRBV4-3, with 9 bases lining up with TRBD2. V was clipped by 1 base and J by 5 bases; unmatched bases: 5. Germline CDR1 is LGHNA and CDR2 is YSLEER. CDR3 size: 16 residues. In DNA form, the CDR3 reads TGCGCCAGCAGCCAAGGAACAGCGGGAGGAACCGGGGAGCTGTTTTTT. It codes for CASSQGTAGGTGELFF.

CDR3 amino acids: CASSWGEAEETQYF. CDR3 coding DNA: TGCGCCAGCAGCTGGGGGGAGGCGGAAGAGACCCAGTACTTC. The chain is built from TRBV5-1 and TRBJ2-5, with TRBD2 as a possible D gene (6 bases). Between the trimmed V and J ends, which lost 3 bases and 3 bases, there was a span of 12 bases. Germline CDR1 reads SGHRS; CDR2 reads YFSETQ. The CDR3 spans 14 residues.

The chain recombines TRBV5-4 with TRBJ2-3; TRBD1 aligns across 7 bases. V was clipped by 5 bases and J by 7 bases; unmatched bases: 7. The CDR3 consists of 13 residues. The V gene's germline CDR1 is SGHNT and CDR2 YYREEE (reference sequence). Here the CDR3 DNA reads TGTGCCAGCAGTTTCGACAGGGCGAATACGCAGTATTTT. It specifies CASSFDRANTQYF.

The V gene is TRBV7-9, the J gene TRBJ2-5, with TRBD1 as a possible D gene (6 bases). The CDR3 loop spans 14 amino acids. The V end was cut by 3 bases, the J end by 5 bases, with 13 bases between. CDR1 and CDR2 from the germline V gene are SEHNR and FQNEAQ (reference sequence). The CDR3 DNA reads TGTGCCAGCAGCTTTAGGGGGAGTCGGGAGACCCAGTACTTC. Amino acid sequence: CASSFRGSRETQYF.

The chain employs TRBV5-1 and TRBJ2-1; D gene unclear. This CDR3 contains 13 residues. Germline V gives CDR1 SGHRS, CDR2 YFSETQ. V lost 0 bases to trimming and J lost 6 bases, with 7 bases between them. The CDR3 coding sequence is TGCGCCAGCAGCTTGGATAGAGGCAATGAGCAGTTCTTC. It encodes CASSLDRGNEQFF. The full variable domain, with the rest looked up from reference TRBV5-1 and TRBJ2-1, is KAGVTQTPRYLIKTRGQQVTLSCSPISGHRSVSWYQQTPGQGLQFLFEYFSETQRNKGNFPGRFSGRQFSNSRSEMNVSTLELGDSALYLCASSLDRGNEQFFGPGTRLTVL.

The rearrangement joins TRBV2 to TRBJ1-4, with D uncertain. The CDR3 is 12 residues long. V lost 5 bases and J 11 bases, leaving 12 bases between the germline ends. CDR1 is SNHLY, CDR2 FYNNEI, per germline. For the CDR3, the DNA is TGTGCCAGCAGTAGCTCGTCGTCGAAACTGTTTTTT. This encodes CASSSSSSKLFF.

This rearrangement joins TRBV19 to TRBJ2-2, with D maybe TRBD1 (7 bases). Deletions cut 5 bases from V and 4 bases from J, with 14 bases between. CDR1 LNHDA and CDR2 SQIVND come from the germline V gene (reference sequence). The CDR3 is 15 amino acids. In DNA, the CDR3 is TGTGCCAGTAGTGGCGGGACAGCAAGCACCGGGGAGCTGTTTTTT. Its translation is CASSGGTASTGELFF.

About this clone: The sample has other DNA sequences that encode this CDR3 too. The chain combines TRBV30 with TRBJ1-5, with D possibly being TRBD1 (5 bases). The CDR3 has 13 amino acids. Trimming took 1 base from V and 5 from J, leaving 9 bases between them. Per the germline V gene, CDR1 is GTSNPN and CDR2 is SVGIG (reference sequence). DNA of the CDR3: TGTGCCTGGAGTGACAGGACCGATCAGCCCCAGCATTTT. Translating it yields CAWSDRTDQPQHF.

This chain uses TRBV5-1 with TRBJ1-4; TRBD1 is a possible D gene (5 bases). The V gene lost 0 bases and the J gene lost 7 bases, with 13 bases spanning the gap. Germline loops: CDR1 SGHRS, CDR2 YFSETQ. This CDR3 region has 15 residues. CDR3 region: CASSLDGQRGEKLFF. For the CDR3, the DNA is TGCGCCAGCAGCTTGGACGGACAACGGGGTGAAAAACTGTTTTTT.